This is a list of T cell receptor beta chains from one sample in a study of control samples from healthy donors and cancer patients. Profiling relied on immunoSEQ multiplex PCR, and the TCRdb table lists in-frame clones only, not all of them. Of about 12,000 clones listed, approximately 87% are singletons. The sequencing input was formalin-fixed, paraffin-embedded tissue. These receptors originate from a male donor with melanoma. Both conserved end residues are trimmed from each CDR3. Each record gives: CDR3 protein, V gene.

cdr3_aa: ATSRADRGLHQPQH
v_call: TRBV15

cdr3_aa: ASQGRGALDEQY
v_call: TRBV10-2

cdr3_aa: ASSQRSGGSDDTGELF
v_call: TRBV3-1/TRBV3-2

cdr3_aa: SVVATYTEAF
v_call: TRBV29-1

cdr3_aa: ASSSAGQGMVGGYT
v_call: TRBV27

cdr3_aa: ASSLPIGTGGRNEQF
v_call: TRBV18

cdr3_aa: ASSAESTDTQY
v_call: TRBV12-3/TRBV12-4

cdr3_aa: SVEDLTSGSYNEQF
v_call: TRBV29-1

cdr3_aa: ASSIGTGAFLQPQH
v_call: TRBV19

cdr3_aa: ASNRGTGAGELF
v_call: TRBV5-1

cdr3_aa: ASSRGLARDYEQY
v_call: TRBV14

cdr3_aa: SAREYNEQF
v_call: TRBV20-1

cdr3_aa: ASSLGRANTEAF
v_call: TRBV11-3

cdr3_aa: SVEEQTNTEAF
v_call: TRBV29-1

cdr3_aa: ASSYQGLAGGLSYNEQF
v_call: TRBV7-9

cdr3_aa: ASSPHRDAQTYGYT
v_call: TRBV9

cdr3_aa: ASSREGARTGELF
v_call: TRBV19

cdr3_aa: ASSLAGADTQY
v_call: TRBV7-7

cdr3_aa: ASSTGDSNQPQH
v_call: TRBV9

cdr3_aa: ASSYSMTATYGGYT
v_call: TRBV6-5

cdr3_aa: ASSPSVGSRRDEQF
v_call: TRBV11-3

cdr3_aa: ASSKRGTGRNTEAF
v_call: TRBV21-1

cdr3_aa: ASSFDRGGRSPLH
v_call: TRBV5-1

cdr3_aa: ASIGTISNQPQH
v_call: TRBV19

cdr3_aa: ASSPREVLYEQY
v_call: TRBV7-9

cdr3_aa: ASSSNIDRSYTEAF
v_call: TRBV9

cdr3_aa: ASSPPGLDGNEQF
v_call: TRBV19

cdr3_aa: ASSGGTWPAGEQY
v_call: TRBV7-8

cdr3_aa: SVEDEGQGSYNEQF
v_call: TRBV29-1

cdr3_aa: ASSTVTSSNQPQH
v_call: TRBV19

cdr3_aa: SVEPGWNKAF
v_call: TRBV29-1

cdr3_aa: ASSEIVEAF
v_call: TRBV6-1

cdr3_aa: ASRQTDTQY
v_call: TRBV5-1

cdr3_aa: ASSLPGELF
v_call: TRBV4-2

cdr3_aa: ASSRIQETQY
v_call: TRBV7-9

cdr3_aa: ASSLGFGRWGTDTQY
v_call: TRBV7-2

cdr3_aa: ASSSMGGGLQETQY
v_call: TRBV4-1

cdr3_aa: ASSIGTDTNSYNEQF
v_call: TRBV11-3

cdr3_aa: ASSPGAGGTNQPQH
v_call: TRBV7-8

cdr3_aa: SVGVARDEQF
v_call: TRBV29-1

cdr3_aa: ASTQGALRSYEQY
v_call: TRBV2

cdr3_aa: ASSQEGGGARSPPNYEQY
v_call: TRBV4-1

cdr3_aa: ASSPLGTNNEQF
v_call: TRBV11-2

cdr3_aa: ASSGSRGPLNTEAF
v_call: TRBV10-1

cdr3_aa: AGSVAPGGAEAF
v_call: TRBV9

cdr3_aa: ASSLSGGNTIY
v_call: TRBV7-6

cdr3_aa: ASTLGGVRYEQY
v_call: TRBV28

cdr3_aa: ASSPGQGGYGYT
v_call: TRBV5-5